A single sample gave rise to the 8 T cell receptor beta chains below, sequenced in a study of T-cell reconstitution after alpha-beta-depleted transplantation in children. Unique molecular identifiers were used in preparing the TCRbeta library. TCRdb reprocessed the PCR reads via MiXCR and lists one record per CDR3 protein. The sample lists almost 500,000 distinct CDR3 sequences, about 11% seen once, with 2% to 2.5% in the top ten. The material was PBMCs, obtained before TCRalphabeta/CD19-depleted stem cell transplant. The receptors were gathered from a child between 2 and 9 years old with inherited bone marrow failure, due to receive a stem cell transplant.

This clonotype came up many times. This chain uses TRBV9 with TRBJ2-3, with a weak D call TRBD1 (5 bases). V shed 2 bases and J shed 2 bases, with 6 bases lying between them. Germline V lookup: CDR1 SGDLS, CDR2 YYNGEE. The CDR3 contains 13 residues. The CDR3 here is CASSVDNTDTQYF. The CDR3 coding sequence is TGTGCCAGCAGCGTGGACAACACAGATACGCAGTATTTT.

This clonotype has at least ten counts. This chain connects TRBV7-9 to TRBJ1-4; 8 bases line up with TRBD1. The V segment lost 5 bases and the J segment 8 bases; nucleotides outside the gene matches: 10. The germline V gene encodes CDR1 SEHNR and CDR2 FQNEAQ (reference sequence). The CDR3 consists of 15 residues. The CDR3 loop reads CASSQRTGLSEKLFF. DNA for the CDR3: TGTGCCAGCAGCCAGAGGACAGGGTTATCGGAAAAACTGTTTTTT.

Many counts were recorded for this clonotype. This sequence joins TRBV11-1 and TRBJ2-7; the D call may be TRBD1 or TRBD2 (5 bases each). V lost 3 bases and J lost 6, with 27 bases in between. The CDR3 is 18 residues long. Germline V gene sequence: CDR1 SGHAT, CDR2 FQDESV (reference sequence). The DNA of the CDR3 is TGTGCCAGCAGCTTGGGGACCGACAACGGGGCGGAACCCCTCGAGCAGTACTTC. This gives the protein CASSLGTDNGAEPLEQYF.

At least ten counts were recorded for this clonotype. J is TRBJ1-1 and V is TRBV5-4, with a possible D match to TRBD1 (5 bases). This CDR3 is built from 14 residues. CDR1 is SGHNT, CDR2 YYREEE, per germline (reference sequence). Trimming stripped 1 base from V and 4 bases from J, with 11 bases between. CDR3 sequence (DNA): TGTGCCAGCAGCTTGTACTTGGGGGTCACTGAAGCTTTCTTT. Translated, it gives CASSLYLGVTEAFF.

V usage is TRBV5-6 and J usage is TRBJ2-5; TRBD1 matches at 7 bases. Trimming at V came to 4 bases and at J to 2 bases, leaving 11 bases not matched to a gene. This CDR3 region has 16 residues. The germline V gene has CDR1 SGHDT and CDR2 YYEEEE. The CDR3 DNA reads TGTGCCAGCAGCATCTCACAGGGGTGGCTACAAGAGACCCAGTACTTC. It translates to CASSISQGWLQETQYF.

This clonotype was detected many times. This chain links TRBV5-6 with TRBJ2-4; 7 bases line up with TRBD1. V shed 3 bases and J 0 bases; nucleotides not matched to a gene: 3. The V gene's germline CDR1 is SGHDT and CDR2 YYEEEE. This CDR3 has 15 residues. The CDR3 DNA reads as TGTGCCAGCAGCTCTCAGGGGGAAGCCAAAAACATTCAGTACTTC. This gives the protein CASSSQGEAKNIQYF. Full variable domain (remainder filled in from reference TRBV5-6 and TRBJ2-4): DAGVTQSPTHLIKTRGQQVTLRCSPKSGHDTVSWYQQALGQGPQFIFQYYEEEERQRGNFPDRFSGHQFPNYSSELNVNALLLGDSALYLCASSSQGEAKNIQYFGAGTRLSVL.

This clonotype has at least ten counts. The J gene is TRBJ2-1, the V gene TRBV29-1; D not resolved. This CDR3 is 12 amino acids long. Looked up from germline, CDR1 is SQVTM and CDR2 is ANQGSEA. V was shortened by 5 bases and J by 8 bases, with 13 bases between the two germline ends. This chain's CDR3 is CSVLLYYDEQFF. For the CDR3, the DNA is TGCAGCGTTTTACTTTATTACGATGAGCAGTTCTTC.

The rearrangement joins TRBV30 to TRBJ2-7; no firm D call. Per the germline V gene, CDR1 is GTSNPN and CDR2 is SVGIG (reference sequence). The germline V and J ends were trimmed by 0 bases and 2 bases, with 8 bases remaining between them. The CDR3 is 13 residues long. The CDR3 is CAWSVNGAYEQYF. The DNA of the CDR3 is TGTGCCTGGAGTGTAAATGGGGCCTACGAGCAGTACTTC.